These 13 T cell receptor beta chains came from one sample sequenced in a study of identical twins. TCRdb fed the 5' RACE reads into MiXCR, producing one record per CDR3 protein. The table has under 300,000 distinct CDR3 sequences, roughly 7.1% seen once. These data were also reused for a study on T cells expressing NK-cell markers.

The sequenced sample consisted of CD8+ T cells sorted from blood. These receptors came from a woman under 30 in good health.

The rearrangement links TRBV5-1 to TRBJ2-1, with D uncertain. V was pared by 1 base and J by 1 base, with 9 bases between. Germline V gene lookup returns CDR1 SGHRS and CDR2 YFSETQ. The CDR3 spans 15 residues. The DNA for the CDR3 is TGCGCCAGCAGCTTGCCAGGTTGGTCCTACAATGAGCAGTTCTTC. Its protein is CASSLPGWSYNEQFF.

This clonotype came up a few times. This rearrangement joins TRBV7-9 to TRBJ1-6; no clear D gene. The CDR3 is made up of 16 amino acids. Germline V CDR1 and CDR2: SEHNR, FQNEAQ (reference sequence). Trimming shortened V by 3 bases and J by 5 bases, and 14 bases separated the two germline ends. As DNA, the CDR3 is TGTGCCAGCAGCTTTTTCCTATGGCGGAATAATTCACCCCTCCACTTT. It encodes CASSFFLWRNNSPLHF.

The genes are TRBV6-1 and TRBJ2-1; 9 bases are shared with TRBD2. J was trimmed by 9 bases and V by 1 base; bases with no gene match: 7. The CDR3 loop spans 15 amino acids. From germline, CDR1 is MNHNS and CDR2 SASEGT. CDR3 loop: CASSEDPSGVLEQFF. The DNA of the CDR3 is TGTGCCAGCAGTGAAGACCCTAGCGGGGTGCTTGAGCAGTTCTTC.

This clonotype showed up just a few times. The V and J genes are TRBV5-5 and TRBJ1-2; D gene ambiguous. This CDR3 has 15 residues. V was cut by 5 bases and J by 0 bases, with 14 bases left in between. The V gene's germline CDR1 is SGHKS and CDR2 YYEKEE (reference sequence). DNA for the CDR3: TGTGCCAGCAGTCGTTCGAGCAGTGCTAACTATGGCTACACCTTC. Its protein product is CASSRSSSANYGYTF.

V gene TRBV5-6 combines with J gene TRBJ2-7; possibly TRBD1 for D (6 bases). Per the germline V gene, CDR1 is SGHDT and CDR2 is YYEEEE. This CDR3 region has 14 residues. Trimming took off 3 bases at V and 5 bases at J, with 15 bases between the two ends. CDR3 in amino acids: CASSSGQGIDEQYF. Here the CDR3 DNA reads TGTGCCAGCAGCTCGGGGCAGGGGATCGACGAGCAGTACTTC.

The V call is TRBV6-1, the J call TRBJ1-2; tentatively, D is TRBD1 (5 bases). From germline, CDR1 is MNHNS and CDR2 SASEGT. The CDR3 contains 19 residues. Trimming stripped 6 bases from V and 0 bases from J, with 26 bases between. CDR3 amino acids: CASRTLRDGRGVSNYGYTF. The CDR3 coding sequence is TGTGCCAGCAGAACGCTCCGGGACGGACGGGGAGTATCTAACTATGGCTACACCTTC.

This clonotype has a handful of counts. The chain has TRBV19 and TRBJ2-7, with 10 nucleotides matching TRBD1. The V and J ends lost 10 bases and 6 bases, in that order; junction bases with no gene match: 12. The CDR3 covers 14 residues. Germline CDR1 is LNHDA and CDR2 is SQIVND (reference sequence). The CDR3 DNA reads TGTGCCACTACCCCGGGACAGGGGTTTCGCGAGCAGTACTTC. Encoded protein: CATTPGQGFREQYF.

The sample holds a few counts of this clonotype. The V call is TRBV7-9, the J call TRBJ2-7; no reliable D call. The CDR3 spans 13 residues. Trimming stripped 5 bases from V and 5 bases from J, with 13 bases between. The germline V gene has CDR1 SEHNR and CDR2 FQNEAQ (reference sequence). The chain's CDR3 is CASSAADVHEQYF. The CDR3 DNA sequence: TGTGCCAGCAGCGCCGCCGACGTTCACGAGCAGTACTTC. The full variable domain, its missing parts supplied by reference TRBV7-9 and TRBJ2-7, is DTGVSQNPRHKITKRGQNVTFRCDPISEHNRLYWYRQTLGQGPEFLTYFQNEAQLEKSRLLSDRFSAERPKGSFSTLEIQRTEQGDSAMYLCASSAADVHEQYFGPGTRLTVT.

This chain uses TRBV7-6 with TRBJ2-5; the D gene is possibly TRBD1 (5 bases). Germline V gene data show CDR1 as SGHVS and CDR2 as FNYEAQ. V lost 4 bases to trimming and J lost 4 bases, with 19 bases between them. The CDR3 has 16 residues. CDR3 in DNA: TGTGCCAGCAGCTCCTTGGACAACCGAGGAAGAGAGACCCAGTACTTC. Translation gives CASSSLDNRGRETQYF.

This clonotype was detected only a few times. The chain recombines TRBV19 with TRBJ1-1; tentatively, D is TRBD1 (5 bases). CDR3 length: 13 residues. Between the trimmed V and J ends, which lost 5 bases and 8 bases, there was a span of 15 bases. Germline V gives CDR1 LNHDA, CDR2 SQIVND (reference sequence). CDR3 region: CASSLGHELEAFF. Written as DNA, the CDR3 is TGTGCCAGTAGTCTAGGACACGAACTCGAAGCTTTCTTT.

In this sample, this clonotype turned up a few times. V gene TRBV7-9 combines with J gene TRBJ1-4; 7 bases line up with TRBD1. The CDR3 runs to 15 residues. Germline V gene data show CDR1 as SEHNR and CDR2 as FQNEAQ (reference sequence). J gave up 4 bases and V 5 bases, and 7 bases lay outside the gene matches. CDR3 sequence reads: CASSQNRGRNEKLFF. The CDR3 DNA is TGTGCCAGCAGCCAGAACAGGGGACGTAATGAAAAACTGTTTTTT.

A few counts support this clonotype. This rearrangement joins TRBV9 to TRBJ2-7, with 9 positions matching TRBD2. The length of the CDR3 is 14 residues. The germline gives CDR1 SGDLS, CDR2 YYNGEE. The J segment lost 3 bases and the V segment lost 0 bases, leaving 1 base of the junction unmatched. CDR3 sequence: CASSVGLADYEQYF. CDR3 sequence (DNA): TGTGCCAGCAGCGTAGGACTAGCGGACTACGAGCAGTACTTC.

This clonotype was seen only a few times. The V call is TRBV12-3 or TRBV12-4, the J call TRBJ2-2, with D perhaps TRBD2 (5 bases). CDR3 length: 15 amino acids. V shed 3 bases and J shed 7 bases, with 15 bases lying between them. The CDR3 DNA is TGTGCCAGCAGTTTTGACGGGGAATTCGTCGGGGAGCTGTTTTTT. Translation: CASSFDGEFVGELFF.